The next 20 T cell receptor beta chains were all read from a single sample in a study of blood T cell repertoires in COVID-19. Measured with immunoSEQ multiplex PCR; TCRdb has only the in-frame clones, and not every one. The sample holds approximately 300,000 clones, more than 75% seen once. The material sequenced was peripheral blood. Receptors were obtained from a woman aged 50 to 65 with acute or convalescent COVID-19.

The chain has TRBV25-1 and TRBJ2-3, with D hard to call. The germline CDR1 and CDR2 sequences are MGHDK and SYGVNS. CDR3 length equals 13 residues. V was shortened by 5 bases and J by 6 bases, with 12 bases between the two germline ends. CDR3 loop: CASSTIPHDTQYF. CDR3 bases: TGTGCCAGCAGTACAATCCCGCACGATACGCAGTATTTT.

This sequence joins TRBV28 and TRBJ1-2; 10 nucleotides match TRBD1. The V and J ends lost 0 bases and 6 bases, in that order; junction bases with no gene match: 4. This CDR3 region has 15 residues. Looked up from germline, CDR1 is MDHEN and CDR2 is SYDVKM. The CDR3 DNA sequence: TGTGCCAGCAGTTTATGGGGGACAGGGGTGGATGGCTACACCTTC. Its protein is CASSLWGTGVDGYTF.

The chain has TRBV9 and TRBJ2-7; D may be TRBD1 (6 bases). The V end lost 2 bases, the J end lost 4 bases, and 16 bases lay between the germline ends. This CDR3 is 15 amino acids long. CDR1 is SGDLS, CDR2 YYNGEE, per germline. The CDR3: CASSVSGALQYEQYF. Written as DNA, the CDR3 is TGTGCCAGCAGCGTCTCAGGGGCCCTCCAATACGAGCAGTACTTC.

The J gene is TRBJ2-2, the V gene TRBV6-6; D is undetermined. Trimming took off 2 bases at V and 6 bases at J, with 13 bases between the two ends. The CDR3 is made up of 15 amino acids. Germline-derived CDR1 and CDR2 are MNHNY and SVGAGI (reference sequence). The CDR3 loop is CASSYDTERAGELFF. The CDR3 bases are TGTGCCAGCAGTTACGATACGGAACGGGCCGGGGAGCTGTTTTTT.

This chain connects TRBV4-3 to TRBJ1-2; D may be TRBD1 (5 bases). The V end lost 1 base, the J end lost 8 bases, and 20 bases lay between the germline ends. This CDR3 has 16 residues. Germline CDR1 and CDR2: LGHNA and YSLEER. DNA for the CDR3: TGCGCCAGCAGCCAAGCTGGGGCTCGAGGCGGGGAAGGCTACACCTTC. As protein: CASSQAGARGGEGYTF.

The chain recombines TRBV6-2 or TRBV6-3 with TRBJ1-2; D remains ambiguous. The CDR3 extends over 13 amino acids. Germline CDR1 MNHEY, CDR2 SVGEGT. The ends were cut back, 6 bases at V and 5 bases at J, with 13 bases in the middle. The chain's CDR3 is CASSVVAGYGYTF. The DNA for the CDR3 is TGTGCCAGCAGCGTAGTGGCGGGGTATGGCTACACCTTC.

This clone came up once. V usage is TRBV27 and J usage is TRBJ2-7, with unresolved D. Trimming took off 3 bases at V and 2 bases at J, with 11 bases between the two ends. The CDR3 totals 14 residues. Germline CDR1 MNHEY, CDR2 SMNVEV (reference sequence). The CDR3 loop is CASSFPLNAYEQYF. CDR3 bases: TGTGCCAGCAGTTTCCCCCTAAATGCCTACGAGCAGTACTTC.

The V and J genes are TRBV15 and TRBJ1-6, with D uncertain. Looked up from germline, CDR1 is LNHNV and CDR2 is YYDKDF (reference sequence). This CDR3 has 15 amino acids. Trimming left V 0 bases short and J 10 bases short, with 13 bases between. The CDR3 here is CATSRDRAATSPLHF. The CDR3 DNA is TGTGCCACCAGCAGAGATAGAGCGGCAACCTCACCCCTCCACTTT.

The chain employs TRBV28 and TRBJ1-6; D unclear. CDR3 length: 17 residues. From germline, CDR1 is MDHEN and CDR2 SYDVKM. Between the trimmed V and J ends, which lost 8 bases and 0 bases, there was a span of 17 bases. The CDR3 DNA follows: TGTGCCAGCCAATCCGACCGACGGAGCTCCTATAATTCACCCCTCCACTTT. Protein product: CASQSDRRSSYNSPLHF. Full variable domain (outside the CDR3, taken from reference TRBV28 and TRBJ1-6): DVKVTQSSRYLVKRTGEKVFLECVQDMDHENMFWYRQDPGLGLRLIYFSYDVKMKEKGDIPEGYSVSREKKERFSLILESASTNQTSMYLCASQSDRRSSYNSPLHFGNGTRLTVT.

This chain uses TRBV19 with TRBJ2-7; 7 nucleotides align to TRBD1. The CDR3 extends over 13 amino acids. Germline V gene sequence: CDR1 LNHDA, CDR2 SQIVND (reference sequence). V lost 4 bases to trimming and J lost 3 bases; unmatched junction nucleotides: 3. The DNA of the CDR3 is TGTGCCAGTAGTAGGGACAGAGGCTACGAGCAGTACTTC. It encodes CASSRDRGYEQYF.

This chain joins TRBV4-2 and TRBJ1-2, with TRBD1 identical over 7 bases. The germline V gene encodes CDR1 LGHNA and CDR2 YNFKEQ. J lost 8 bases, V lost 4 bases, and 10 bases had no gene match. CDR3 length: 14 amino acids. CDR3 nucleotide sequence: TGTGCCAGCAGCCCTCCAACAGGGGCAAACGGCTACACCTTC. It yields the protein CASSPPTGANGYTF.

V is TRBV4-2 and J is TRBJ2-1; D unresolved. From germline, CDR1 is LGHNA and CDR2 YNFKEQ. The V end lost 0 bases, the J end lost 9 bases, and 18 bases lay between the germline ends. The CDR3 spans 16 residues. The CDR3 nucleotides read TGTGCCAGCAGCCAAGATCCCGTCCCCCTAGTCATTGAGCAGTTCTTC. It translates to CASSQDPVPLVIEQFF.

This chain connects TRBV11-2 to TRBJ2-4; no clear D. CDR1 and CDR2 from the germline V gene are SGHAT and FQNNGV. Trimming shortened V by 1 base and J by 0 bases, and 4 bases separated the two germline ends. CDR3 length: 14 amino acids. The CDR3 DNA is TGTGCCAGCAGCTTAGCTCTAGCCAAAAACATTCAGTACTTC. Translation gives CASSLALAKNIQYF.

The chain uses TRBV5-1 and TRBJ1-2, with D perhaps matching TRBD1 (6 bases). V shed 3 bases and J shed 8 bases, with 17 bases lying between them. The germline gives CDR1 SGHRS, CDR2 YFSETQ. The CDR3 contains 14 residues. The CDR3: CASSSPGDREGYTF. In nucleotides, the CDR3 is TGCGCCAGCAGCTCTCCAGGGGATCGGGAAGGCTACACCTTC.

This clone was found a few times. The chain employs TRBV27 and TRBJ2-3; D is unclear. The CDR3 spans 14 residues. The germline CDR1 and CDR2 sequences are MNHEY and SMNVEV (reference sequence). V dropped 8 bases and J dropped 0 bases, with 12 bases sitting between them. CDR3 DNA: TGTGCCAGCCCAATTTTCCCAAGCACAGATACGCAGTATTTT. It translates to CASPIFPSTDTQYF.

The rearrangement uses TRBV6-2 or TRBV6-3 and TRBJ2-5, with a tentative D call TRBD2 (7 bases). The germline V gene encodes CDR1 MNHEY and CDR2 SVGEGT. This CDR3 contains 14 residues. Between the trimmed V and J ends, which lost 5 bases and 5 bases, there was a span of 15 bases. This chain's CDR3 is CASSRGRGGETQYF. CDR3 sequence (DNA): TGTGCCAGCAGTAGGGGGAGGGGCGGCGAGACCCAGTACTTC.

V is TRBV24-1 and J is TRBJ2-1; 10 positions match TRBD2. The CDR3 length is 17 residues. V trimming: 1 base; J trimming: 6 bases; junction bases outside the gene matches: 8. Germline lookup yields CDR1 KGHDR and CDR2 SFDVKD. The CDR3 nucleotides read TGTGCCACCAGTGATTTTACCTCTAGCGGGAGAGGCAATGAGCAGTTCTTC. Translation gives CATSDFTSSGRGNEQFF.

CDR3 sequence (DNA): TGTGCCAGCAGCCCATGGACTAGCCCGAGCACCGGGGAGCTGTTTTTT. Translated, it gives CASSPWTSPSTGELFF. The chain couples TRBV7-3 to TRBJ2-2; TRBD2 matches 8 bases. The CDR3 runs 16 residues. Trimming removed 5 bases from V and 4 bases from J; junction bases left unmatched: 9. Looked up from germline, CDR1 is SGHTA and CDR2 is FQGTGA.

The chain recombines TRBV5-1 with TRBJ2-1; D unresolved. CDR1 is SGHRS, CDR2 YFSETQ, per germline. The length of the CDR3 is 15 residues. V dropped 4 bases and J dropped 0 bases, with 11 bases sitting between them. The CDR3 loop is CASSVHTNSYNEQFF. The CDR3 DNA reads TGCGCCAGCAGCGTACACACCAACTCCTACAATGAGCAGTTCTTC.

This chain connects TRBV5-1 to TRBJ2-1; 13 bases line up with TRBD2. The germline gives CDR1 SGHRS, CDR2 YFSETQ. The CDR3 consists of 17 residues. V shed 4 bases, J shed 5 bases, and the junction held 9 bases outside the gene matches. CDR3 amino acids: CASSPGLAGPAHNEQFF. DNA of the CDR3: TGCGCCAGCAGCCCGGGACTAGCGGGGCCGGCACACAATGAGCAGTTCTTC.